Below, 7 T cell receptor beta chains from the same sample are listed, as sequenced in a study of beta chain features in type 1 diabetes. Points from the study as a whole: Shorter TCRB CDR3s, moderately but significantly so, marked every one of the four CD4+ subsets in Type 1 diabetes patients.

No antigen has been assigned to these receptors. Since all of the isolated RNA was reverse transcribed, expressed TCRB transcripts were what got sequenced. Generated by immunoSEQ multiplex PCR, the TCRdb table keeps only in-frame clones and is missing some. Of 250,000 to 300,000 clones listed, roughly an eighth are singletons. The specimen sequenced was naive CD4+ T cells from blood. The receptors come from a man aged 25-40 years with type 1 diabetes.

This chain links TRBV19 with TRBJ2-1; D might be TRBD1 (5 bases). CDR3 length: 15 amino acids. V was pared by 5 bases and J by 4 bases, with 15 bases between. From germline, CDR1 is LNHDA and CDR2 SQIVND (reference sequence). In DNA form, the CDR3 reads TGTGCCAGTAGTTTCGGACAAGATGGATACAATGAGCAGTTCTTC. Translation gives CASSFGQDGYNEQFF.

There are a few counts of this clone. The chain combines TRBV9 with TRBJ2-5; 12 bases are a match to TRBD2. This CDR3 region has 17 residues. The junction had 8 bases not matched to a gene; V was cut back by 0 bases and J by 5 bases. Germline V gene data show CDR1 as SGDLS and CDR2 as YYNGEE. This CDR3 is CASSVAPSGRAGETQYF. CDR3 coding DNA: TGTGCCAGCAGCGTAGCACCTAGCGGGAGGGCCGGGGAGACCCAGTACTTC.

The DNA for the CDR3 is TGCGCCAGCAGCCAAGGGTCCCCCGCCCGCGGGCTAGCGGGCCCCAAAAACATTCAGTACTTC. As protein: CASSQGSPARGLAGPKNIQYF. The genes are TRBV4-3 and TRBJ2-4; TRBD2 aligns across 8 bases. Germline V CDR1 and CDR2: LGHNA, YSLEER. After removal of 1 base from V and 2 bases from J, the junction contained 19 bases not matched to a gene. The CDR3 has 21 residues.

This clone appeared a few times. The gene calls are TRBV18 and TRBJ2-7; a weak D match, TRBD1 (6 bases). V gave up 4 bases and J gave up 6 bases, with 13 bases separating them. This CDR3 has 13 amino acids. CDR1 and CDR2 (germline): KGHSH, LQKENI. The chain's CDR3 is CASSLEDRTEQYF. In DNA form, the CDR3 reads TGTGCCAGCTCACTGGAAGACAGGACCGAGCAGTACTTC.

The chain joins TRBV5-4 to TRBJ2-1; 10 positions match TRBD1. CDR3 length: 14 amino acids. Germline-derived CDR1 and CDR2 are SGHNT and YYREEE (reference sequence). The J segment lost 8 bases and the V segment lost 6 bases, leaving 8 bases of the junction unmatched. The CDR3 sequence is CASIRDRGLDEQFF. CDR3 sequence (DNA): TGTGCCAGCATCCGGGACAGGGGTCTCGATGAGCAGTTCTTC.

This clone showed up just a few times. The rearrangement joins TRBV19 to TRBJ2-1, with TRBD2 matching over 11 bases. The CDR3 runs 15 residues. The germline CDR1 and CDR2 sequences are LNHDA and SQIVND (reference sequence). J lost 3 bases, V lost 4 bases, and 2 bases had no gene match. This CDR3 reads CASSTLAGGYNEQFF. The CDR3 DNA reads TGTGCCAGTAGTACCCTAGCGGGAGGCTACAATGAGCAGTTCTTC.

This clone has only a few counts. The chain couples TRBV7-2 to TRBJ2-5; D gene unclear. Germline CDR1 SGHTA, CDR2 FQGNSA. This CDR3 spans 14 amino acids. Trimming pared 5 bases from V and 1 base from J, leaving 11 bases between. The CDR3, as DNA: TGTGCCAGCAGCCCTCCTAGGTTCCAAGAGACCCAGTACTTC. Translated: CASSPPRFQETQYF.